These 8 T cell receptor beta chains share one sample of origin, sequenced in a study of T cells in Graves' hyperthyroidism and ophthalmopathy. Amplified regions were TCR beta CDR3 sequences from RNA transcripts. With the HTBI primer set, the TCR CDR3 went through a first round of RT-PCR. A single record per CDR3 protein comes from TCRdb applying MiXCR to the multiplex PCR reads. This table has about 640,000 distinct CDR3 sequences, less than 25% appearing once. Sequencing used blood. The receptors here all came from a man aged 25-45 years with Graves' ophthalmopathy.

In this sample, this clonotype turned up a few times. J is TRBJ1-1 and V is TRBV27; 12 positions match TRBD1. V trimming: 8 bases; J trimming: 3 bases; junction bases outside the gene matches: 7. CDR1 MNHEY and CDR2 SMNVEV come from the germline V gene (reference sequence). This CDR3 has 15 residues. The CDR3 region is CASQGQGAGDTEAFF. CDR3 DNA: TGTGCCAGCCAGGGACAGGGGGCAGGGGACACTGAAGCTTTCTTT.

With regard to this clonotype: The junction shows a germline mismatch at one end, possibly a read error. The genes are TRBV5-1 and TRBJ1-2, with 7 bases matching TRBD1. This CDR3 is 15 amino acids long. CDR1 is SGHRS and CDR2 is YFSETQ in the germline V gene. The CDR3 sequence: CASRRDREGNYGYTF. The CDR3, as DNA: TGTGCCAGCAGACGAGACAGGGAGGGTAACTATGGCTACACCTTC.

The chain couples TRBV7-8 to TRBJ2-1; D perhaps matches TRBD1 (5 bases). V shed 8 bases and J shed 5 bases, with 13 bases lying between them. The V gene's germline CDR1 is SGHVS and CDR2 FQNEAQ. The CDR3 is 13 residues long. CDR3 nucleotides: TGTGCCAGCGGAAGCAGGGTCGACAATGAGCAGTTCTTC. Its protein product is CASGSRVDNEQFF.

This clonotype was seen a handful of times. The gene calls are TRBV10-2 and TRBJ1-2, with D perhaps TRBD1 (6 bases). This CDR3 is built from 16 residues. CDR1 is WSHSY, CDR2 SAAADI, per germline. V was trimmed by 0 bases and J by 8 bases, leaving 19 bases between them. CDR3 nucleotides: TGCGCCAGCAGTGAGTCGCGGGGGCGGGAGGCGAACGGCTACACCTTC. Protein sequence: CASSESRGREANGYTF.

The V gene is TRBV19, the J gene TRBJ2-1; D is tentatively TRBD1 or TRBD2 (6 bases each). V lost 1 base and J 0 bases, leaving 10 bases between the germline ends. This CDR3 is built from 16 residues. Germline V gene data show CDR1 as LNHDA and CDR2 as SQIVND (reference sequence). Here the CDR3 DNA reads TGTGCCAGTAGTATAGCGGGGGCCCTCTCCTACAATGAGCAGTTCTTC. Translated: CASSIAGALSYNEQFF. Full variable domain (remainder filled in from reference TRBV19 and TRBJ2-1): DGGITQSPKYLFRKEGQNVTLSCEQNLNHDAMYWYRQDPGQGLRLIYYSQIVNDFQKGDIAEGYSVSREKKESFPLTVTSAQKNPTAFYLCASSIAGALSYNEQFFGPGTRLTVL.

The V gene is TRBV29-1, the J gene TRBJ2-7; unclear D gene. Per germline, CDR1 SQVTM and CDR2 ANQGSEA. Trimming took off 0 bases at V and 2 bases at J, with 8 bases between the two ends. This CDR3 spans 13 amino acids. The CDR3 spells CSVEDPPPYEQYF. CDR3 bases: TGCAGCGTTGAAGACCCCCCCCCCTACGAGCAGTACTTC.

This clonotype occurred many times. The chain combines TRBV7-2 with TRBJ1-1, with 10 nucleotides matching TRBD1. Germline CDR1 SGHTA, CDR2 FQGNSA. The CDR3 covers 13 residues. V was clipped by 5 bases and J by 5 bases; unmatched bases: 2. The CDR3: CASSRDRGTEAFF. The CDR3 DNA reads as TGTGCCAGCAGCCGGGACAGGGGAACTGAAGCTTTCTTT.

This clonotype has only a few counts. CDR3 residues: CSARRSSYEQYF. CDR3 nucleotide sequence: TGCAGTGCTAGAAGAAGCTCCTACGAGCAGTACTTC. The V call is TRBV20-1, the J call TRBJ2-7; D gene uncertain. This CDR3 is 12 amino acids long. Germline lookup yields CDR1 DFQATT and CDR2 SNEGSKA (reference sequence). Deletions cut 2 bases from V and 0 bases from J, with 5 bases between.